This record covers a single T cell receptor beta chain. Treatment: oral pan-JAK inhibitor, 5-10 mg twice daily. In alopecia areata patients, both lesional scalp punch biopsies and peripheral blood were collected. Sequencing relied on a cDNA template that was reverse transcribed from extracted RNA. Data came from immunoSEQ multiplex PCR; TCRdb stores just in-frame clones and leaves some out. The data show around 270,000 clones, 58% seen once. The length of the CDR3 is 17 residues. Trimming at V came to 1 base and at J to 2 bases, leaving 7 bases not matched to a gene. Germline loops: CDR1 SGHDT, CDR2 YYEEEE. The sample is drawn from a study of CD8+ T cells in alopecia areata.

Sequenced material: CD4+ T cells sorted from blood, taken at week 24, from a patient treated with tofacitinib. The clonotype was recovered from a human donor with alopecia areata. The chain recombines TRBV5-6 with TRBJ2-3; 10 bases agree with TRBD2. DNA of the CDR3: TGTGCCAGCAGCTTGCTCGCTAGCGGGGGATTCACAGATACGCAGTATTTT. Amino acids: CASSLLASGGFTDTQYF.